This T cell receptor beta chain was retrieved from a study of early T cells in non-severe SARS-CoV-2 infection. Unique molecular identifiers were attached to individual cDNA molecules. TCRdb processed the 5' RACE reads anew with MiXCR; each CDR3 protein has one entry. The sample records about 46,000 distinct CDR3 sequences, about 5.2% being singletons. This clonotype was seen many times. This CDR3 spans 13 amino acids. Deletions cut 5 bases from V and 0 bases from J, with 8 bases between. Germline V lookup: CDR1 SGHAT, CDR2 FQNNGV. The genes are TRBV11-2 and TRBJ2-7; D is ambiguous. The specimen comprised whole blood, sampled at baseline. This sequence originates from an adult who was a healthcare worker with PCR-confirmed SARS-CoV-2 infection or an uninfected control (not recorded which). The CDR3 here is CASSAVSSYEQYF. The DNA for the CDR3 is TGTGCCAGCAGCGCGGTAAGCTCCTACGAGCAGTACTTC.